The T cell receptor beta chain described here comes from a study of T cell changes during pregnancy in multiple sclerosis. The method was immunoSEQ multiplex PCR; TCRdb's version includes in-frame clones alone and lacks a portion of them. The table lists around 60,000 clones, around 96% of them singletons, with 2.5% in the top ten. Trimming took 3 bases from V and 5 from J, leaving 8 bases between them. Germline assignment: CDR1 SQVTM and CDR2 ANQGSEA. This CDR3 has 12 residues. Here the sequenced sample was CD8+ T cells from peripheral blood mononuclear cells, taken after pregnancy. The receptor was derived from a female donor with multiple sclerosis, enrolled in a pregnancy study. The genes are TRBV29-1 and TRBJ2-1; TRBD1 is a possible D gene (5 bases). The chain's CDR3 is CSVEETDNEQFF. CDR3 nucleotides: TGCAGCGTTGAGGAGACAGACAATGAGCAGTTCTTC.